This TCR beta chain was profiled in a study of blood T cell repertoires in COVID-19. Overall study: Some COVID-19 samples were acute and others convalescent; all came from the United States, Italy and Spain.

Each exposed participant met a COVID-19 case in the 2 weeks preceding study entry. The V gene end was trimmed by 5 bases and the J gene end by 3 bases; junction bases not matched to a gene: 16. This CDR3 comprises 17 residues. The germline gives CDR1 SQVTM, CDR2 ANQGSEA. Generated by immunoSEQ multiplex PCR, the TCRdb table keeps only in-frame clones and is missing some. The table includes about 270,000 clones, approximately 90% detected once. The TCR was taken from a man aged 35 to 55 who had been exposed to COVID-19. Specimen: PBMCs or T cells enriched from blood (not recorded which). The chain combines TRBV29-1 with TRBJ1-1; TRBD1 aligns across 9 bases. The CDR3 bases are TGCAGCGTTTACCCACACCCGGGACAGGGAGGAGACACTGAAGCTTTCTTT. The encoded protein is CSVYPHPGQGGDTEAFF.